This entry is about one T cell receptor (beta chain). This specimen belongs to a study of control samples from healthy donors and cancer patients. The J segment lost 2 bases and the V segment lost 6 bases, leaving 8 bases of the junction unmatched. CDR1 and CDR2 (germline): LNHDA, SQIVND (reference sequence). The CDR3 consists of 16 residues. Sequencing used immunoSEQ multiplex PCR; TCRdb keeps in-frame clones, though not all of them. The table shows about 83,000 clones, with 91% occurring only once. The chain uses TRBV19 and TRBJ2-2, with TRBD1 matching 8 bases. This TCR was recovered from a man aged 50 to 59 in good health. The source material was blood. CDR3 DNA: TGTGCCAGTAGGCCCCCGGGACAGGCCAACACCGGGGAGCTGTTTTTT. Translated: CASRPPGQANTGELFF.